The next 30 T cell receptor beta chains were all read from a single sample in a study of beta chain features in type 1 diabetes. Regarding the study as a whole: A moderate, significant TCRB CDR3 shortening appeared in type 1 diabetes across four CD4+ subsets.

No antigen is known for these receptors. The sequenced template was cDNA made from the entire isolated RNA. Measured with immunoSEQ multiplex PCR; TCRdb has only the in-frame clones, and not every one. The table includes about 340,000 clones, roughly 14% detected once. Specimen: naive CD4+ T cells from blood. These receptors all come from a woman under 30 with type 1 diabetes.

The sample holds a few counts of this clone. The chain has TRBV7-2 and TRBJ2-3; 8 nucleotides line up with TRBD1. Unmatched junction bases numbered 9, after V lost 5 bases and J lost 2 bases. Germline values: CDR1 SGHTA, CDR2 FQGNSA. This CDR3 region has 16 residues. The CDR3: CASSLDRAHPTDTQYF. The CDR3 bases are TGTGCCAGCAGCCTGGACAGGGCACATCCCACAGATACGCAGTATTTT.

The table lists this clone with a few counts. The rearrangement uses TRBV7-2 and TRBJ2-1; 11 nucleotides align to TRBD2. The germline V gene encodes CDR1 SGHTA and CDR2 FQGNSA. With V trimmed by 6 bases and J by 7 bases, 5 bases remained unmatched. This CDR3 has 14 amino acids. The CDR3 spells CASRPTSGSNEQFF. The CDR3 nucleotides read TGTGCCAGCAGACCAACTAGCGGGAGTAATGAGCAGTTCTTC.

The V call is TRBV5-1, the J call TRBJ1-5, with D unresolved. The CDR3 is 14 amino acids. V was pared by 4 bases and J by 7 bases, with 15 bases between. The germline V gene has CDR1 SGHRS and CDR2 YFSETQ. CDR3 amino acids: CASSLGDLEQPQHF. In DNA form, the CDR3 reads TGCGCCAGCAGCCTCGGGGATTTGGAACAGCCCCAGCATTTT.

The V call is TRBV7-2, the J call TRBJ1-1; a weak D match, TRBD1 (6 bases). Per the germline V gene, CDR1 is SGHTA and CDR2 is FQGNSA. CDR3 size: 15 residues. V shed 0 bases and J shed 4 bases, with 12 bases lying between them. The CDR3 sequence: CASSLAQGRITEAFF. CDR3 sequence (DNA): TGTGCCAGCAGCTTAGCGCAGGGGCGAATCACTGAAGCTTTCTTT.

CDR3 DNA sequence: TGTGCCAGCAGCTACGGACTAGCGGGAGGCGGTACGTCCTACGAGCAGTACGTC. This gives the protein CASSYGLAGGGTSYEQYV. V usage is TRBV5-4 and J usage is TRBJ2-7; 14 bases align to TRBD2. CDR3 length: 18 amino acids. The V segment lost 3 bases and the J segment 1 base; nucleotides outside the gene matches: 9. Germline V gives CDR1 SGHNT, CDR2 YYREEE (reference sequence).

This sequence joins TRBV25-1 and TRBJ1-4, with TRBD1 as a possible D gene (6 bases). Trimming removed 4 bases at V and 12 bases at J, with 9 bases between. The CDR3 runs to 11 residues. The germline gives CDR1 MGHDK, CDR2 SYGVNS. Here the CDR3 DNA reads TGTGCCAGCAGTGGGAACAGGGAACTGTTTTTT. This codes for CASSGNRELFF.

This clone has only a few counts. CDR3 bases: TGCGCCAGCAGCCAAGGAGGGGGACTAGTACAGCCCAGCTCCTACAATGAGCAGTTCTTC. Protein sequence: CASSQGGGLVQPSSYNEQFF. The gene calls are TRBV4-1 and TRBJ2-1; 8 positions agree with TRBD2. Losses at the gene ends were 1 base for V and 0 bases for J; bases not matched to a gene: 14. Germline-derived CDR1 and CDR2 are MGHRA and YSYEKL. The CDR3 totals 20 residues.

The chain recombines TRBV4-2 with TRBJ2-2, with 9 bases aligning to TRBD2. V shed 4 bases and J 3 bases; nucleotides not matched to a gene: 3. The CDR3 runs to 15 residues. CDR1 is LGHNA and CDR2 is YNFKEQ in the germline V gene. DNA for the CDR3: TGTGCCAGCAGCCTTAGCGGGAGCGACACCGGGGAGCTGTTTTTT. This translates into CASSLSGSDTGELFF.

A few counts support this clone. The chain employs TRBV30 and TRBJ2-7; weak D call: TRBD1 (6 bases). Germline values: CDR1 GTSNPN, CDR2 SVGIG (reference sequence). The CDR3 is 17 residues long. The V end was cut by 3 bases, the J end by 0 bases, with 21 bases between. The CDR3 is CAWRGGVRGQSSYEQYF. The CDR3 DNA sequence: TGTGCCTGGAGAGGGGGAGTCCGCGGGCAGAGCTCCTACGAGCAGTACTTC.

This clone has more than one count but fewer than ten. In DNA, the CDR3 is TGTGCCAGCTCACCACAAGGGGTCGGGTACGAGCAGTACTTC. Its translation: CASSPQGVGYEQYF. J is TRBJ2-7 and V is TRBV18; possible D gene TRBD1, 5 bases. Germline values: CDR1 KGHSH, CDR2 LQKENI. This CDR3 comprises 14 residues. With 1 base removed from V and 4 bases from J, the gap between germline ends came to 11 bases.

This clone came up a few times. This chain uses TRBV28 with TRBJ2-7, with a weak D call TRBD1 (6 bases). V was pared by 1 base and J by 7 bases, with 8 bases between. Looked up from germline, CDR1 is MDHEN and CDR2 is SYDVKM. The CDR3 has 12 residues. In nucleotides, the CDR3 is TGTGCCAGCAGTTTATTGACAGGAGAGCAGTACTTC. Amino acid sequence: CASSLLTGEQYF.

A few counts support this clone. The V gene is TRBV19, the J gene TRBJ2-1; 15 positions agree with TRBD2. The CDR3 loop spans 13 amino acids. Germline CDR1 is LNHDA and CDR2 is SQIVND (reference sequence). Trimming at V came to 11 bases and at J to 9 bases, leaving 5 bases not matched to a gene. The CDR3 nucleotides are TGTGCCGCCCGGACTAGCGGGAGGGGTGAGCAGTTCTTC. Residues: CAARTSGRGEQFF. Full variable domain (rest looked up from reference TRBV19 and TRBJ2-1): DGGITQSPKYLFRKEGQNVTLSCEQNLNHDAMYWYRQDPGQGLRLIYYSQIVNDFQKGDIAEGYSVSREKKESFPLTVTSAQKNPTAFYLCAARTSGRGEQFFGPGTRLTVL.

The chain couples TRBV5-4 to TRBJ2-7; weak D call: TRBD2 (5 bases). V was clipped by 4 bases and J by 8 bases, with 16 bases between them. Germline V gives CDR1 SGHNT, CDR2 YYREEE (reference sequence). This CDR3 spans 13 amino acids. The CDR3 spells CASSLDPRGKQYV. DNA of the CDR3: TGTGCCAGCAGCCTCGACCCAAGAGGGAAGCAGTACGTC.

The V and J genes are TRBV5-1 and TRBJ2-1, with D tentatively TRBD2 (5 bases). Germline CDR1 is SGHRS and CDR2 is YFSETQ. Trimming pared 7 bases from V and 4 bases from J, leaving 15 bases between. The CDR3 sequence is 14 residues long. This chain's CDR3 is CASAPTRLYNEQFF. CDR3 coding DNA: TGCGCCAGCGCCCCTACTAGGCTTTACAATGAGCAGTTCTTC. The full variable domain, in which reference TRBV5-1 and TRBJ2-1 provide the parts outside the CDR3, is KAGVTQTPRYLIKTRGQQVTLSCSPISGHRSVSWYQQTPGQGLQFLFEYFSETQRNKGNFPGRFSGRQFSNSRSEMNVSTLELGDSALYLCASAPTRLYNEQFFGPGTRLTVL.

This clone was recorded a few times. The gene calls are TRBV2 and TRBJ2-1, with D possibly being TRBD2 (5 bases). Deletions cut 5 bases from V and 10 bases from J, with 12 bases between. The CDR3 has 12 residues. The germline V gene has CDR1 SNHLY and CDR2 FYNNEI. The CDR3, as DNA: TGTGCCAGCAGTTCCGCCGGGGTGGAGCAGTTCTTC. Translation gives CASSSAGVEQFF.

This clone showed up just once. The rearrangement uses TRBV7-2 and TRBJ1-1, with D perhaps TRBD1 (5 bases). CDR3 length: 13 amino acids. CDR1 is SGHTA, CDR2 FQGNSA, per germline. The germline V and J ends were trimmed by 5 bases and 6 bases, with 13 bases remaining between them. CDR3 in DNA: TGTGCCAGCAGCCCCGACAGCGTAGCTGAAGCTTTCTTT. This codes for CASSPDSVAEAFF. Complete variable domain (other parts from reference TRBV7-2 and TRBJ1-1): GAGVSQSPSNKVTEKGKDVELRCDPISGHTALYWYRQSLGQGLEFLIYFQGNSAPDKSGLPSDRFSAERTGGSVSTLTIQRTQQEDSAVYLCASSPDSVAEAFFGQGTRLTVV.

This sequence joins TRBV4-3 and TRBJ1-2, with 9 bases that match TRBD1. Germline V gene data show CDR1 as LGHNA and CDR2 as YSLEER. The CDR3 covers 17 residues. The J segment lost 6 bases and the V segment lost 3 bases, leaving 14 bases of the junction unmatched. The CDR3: CASSQEEGTGYADGYTF. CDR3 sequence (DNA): TGCGCCAGCAGCCAGGAGGAGGGGACAGGGTACGCTGATGGCTACACCTTC.

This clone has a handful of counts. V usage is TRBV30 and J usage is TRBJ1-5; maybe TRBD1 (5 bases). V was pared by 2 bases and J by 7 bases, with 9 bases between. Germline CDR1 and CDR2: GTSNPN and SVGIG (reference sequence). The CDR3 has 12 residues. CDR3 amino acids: CAWSRGAQPQHF. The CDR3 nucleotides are TGTGCCTGGAGTCGCGGGGCCCAGCCCCAGCATTTT. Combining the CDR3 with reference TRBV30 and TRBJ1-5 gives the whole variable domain SQTIHQWPATLVQPVGSPLSLECTVEGTSNPNLYWYRQAAGRGLQLLFYSVGIGQISSEVPQNLSASRPQDRQFILSSKKLLLSDSGFYLCAWSRGAQPQHFGDGTRLSIL.

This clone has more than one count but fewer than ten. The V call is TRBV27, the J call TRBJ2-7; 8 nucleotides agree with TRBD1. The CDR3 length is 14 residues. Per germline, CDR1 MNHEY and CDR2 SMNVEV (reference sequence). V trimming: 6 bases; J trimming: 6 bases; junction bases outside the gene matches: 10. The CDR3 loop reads CASRDAGGAGEQYV. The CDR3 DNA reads TGTGCCAGCAGAGATGCAGGGGGCGCAGGCGAGCAGTACGTC.

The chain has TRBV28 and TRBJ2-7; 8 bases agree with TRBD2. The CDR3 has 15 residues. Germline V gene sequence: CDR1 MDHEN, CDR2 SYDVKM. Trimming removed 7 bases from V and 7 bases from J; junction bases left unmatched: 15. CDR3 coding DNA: TGTGCCAGCACCCATAACAGGCTAGCGGGCAGGGAGCAGTACTTC. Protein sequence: CASTHNRLAGREQYF. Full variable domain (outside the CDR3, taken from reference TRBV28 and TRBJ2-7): DVKVTQSSRYLVKRTGEKVFLECVQDMDHENMFWYRQDPGLGLRLIYFSYDVKMKEKGDIPEGYSVSREKKERFSLILESASTNQTSMYLCASTHNRLAGREQYFGPGTRLTVT.

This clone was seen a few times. Here the CDR3 DNA reads TGTGCCAGCAGGCCCGCGGGATTAGAGACCCAGTACTTC. Residues: CASRPAGLETQYF. This rearrangement joins TRBV6-6 to TRBJ2-5; D is possibly TRBD2 (6 bases). Trimming took 6 bases from V and 4 from J, leaving 12 bases between them. There are 13 residues in the CDR3. Germline CDR1 and CDR2: MNHNY and SVGAGI (reference sequence).

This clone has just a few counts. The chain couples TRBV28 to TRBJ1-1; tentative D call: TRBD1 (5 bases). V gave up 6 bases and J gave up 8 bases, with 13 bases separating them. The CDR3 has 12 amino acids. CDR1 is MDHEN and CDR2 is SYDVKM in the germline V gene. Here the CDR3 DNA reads TGTGCCAGCAGGACACCGGGGGGGGAAGCTTTCTTT. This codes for CASRTPGGEAFF.

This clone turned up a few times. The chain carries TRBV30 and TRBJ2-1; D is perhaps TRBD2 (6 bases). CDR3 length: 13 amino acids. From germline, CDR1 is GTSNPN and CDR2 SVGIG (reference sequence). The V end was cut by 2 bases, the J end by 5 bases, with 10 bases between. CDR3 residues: CAWSRGIDNEQFF. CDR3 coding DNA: TGTGCCTGGAGTCGGGGGATAGACAATGAGCAGTTCTTC. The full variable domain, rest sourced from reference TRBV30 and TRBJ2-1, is SQTIHQWPATLVQPVGSPLSLECTVEGTSNPNLYWYRQAAGRGLQLLFYSVGIGQISSEVPQNLSASRPQDRQFILSSKKLLLSDSGFYLCAWSRGIDNEQFFGPGTRLTVL.

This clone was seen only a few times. Here the CDR3 reads CASSPRQGTQPQHF. The CDR3 nucleotides read TGTGCCAGCTCACCAAGACAGGGGACACAGCCCCAGCATTTT. V gene TRBV18 combines with J gene TRBJ1-5, with 8 positions matching TRBD1. V was clipped by 2 bases and J by 7 bases; unmatched bases: 4. The CDR3 contains 14 residues. Germline-derived CDR1 and CDR2 are KGHSH and LQKENI.

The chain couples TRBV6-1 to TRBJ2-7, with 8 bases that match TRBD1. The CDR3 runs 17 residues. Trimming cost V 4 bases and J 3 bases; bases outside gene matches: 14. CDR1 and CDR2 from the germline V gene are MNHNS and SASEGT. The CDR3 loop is CASSGRDRMTRVYEQYV. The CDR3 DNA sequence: TGTGCCAGCAGTGGCCGGGACAGGATGACGAGGGTCTACGAGCAGTACGTC.

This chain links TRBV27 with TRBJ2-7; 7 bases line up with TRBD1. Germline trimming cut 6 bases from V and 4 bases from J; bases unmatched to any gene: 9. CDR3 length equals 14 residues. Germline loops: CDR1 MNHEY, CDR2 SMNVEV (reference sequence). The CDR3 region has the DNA TGTGCCAGCAGACGCAACCGGGACAGTTACGAGCAGTACTTC. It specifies CASRRNRDSYEQYF.

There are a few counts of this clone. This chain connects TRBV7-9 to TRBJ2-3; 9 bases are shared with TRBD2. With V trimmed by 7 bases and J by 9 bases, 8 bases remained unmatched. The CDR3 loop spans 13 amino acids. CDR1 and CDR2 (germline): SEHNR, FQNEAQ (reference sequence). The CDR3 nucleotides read TGTGCCAGCAACCCCATAGCGGGAGTAACGCAGTATTTT. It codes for CASNPIAGVTQYF.

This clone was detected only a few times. CDR3 DNA sequence: TGTGCCAGCAGCTTACGACAGGGTTCCCTCTCCTACGAGCAGTACTTC. Amino acid sequence: CASSLRQGSLSYEQYF. This sequence joins TRBV7-8 and TRBJ2-7, with 7 bases fitting TRBD1. Trimming at V came to 2 bases and at J to 0 bases, leaving 7 bases not matched to a gene. Per germline, CDR1 SGHVS and CDR2 FQNEAQ. The length of the CDR3 is 16 residues.

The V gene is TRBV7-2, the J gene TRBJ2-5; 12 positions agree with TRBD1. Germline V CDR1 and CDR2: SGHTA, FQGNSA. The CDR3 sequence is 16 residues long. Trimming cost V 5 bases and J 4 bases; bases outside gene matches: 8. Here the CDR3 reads CASSTRGTGGVETQYF. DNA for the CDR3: TGTGCCAGCAGCACCCGCGGGACAGGGGGCGTAGAGACCCAGTACTTC.

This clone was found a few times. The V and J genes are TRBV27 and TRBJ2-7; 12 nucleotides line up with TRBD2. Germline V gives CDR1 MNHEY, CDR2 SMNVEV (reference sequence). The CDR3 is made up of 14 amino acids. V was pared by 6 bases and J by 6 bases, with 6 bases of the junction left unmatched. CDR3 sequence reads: CASRSSGRALEQYF. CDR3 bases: TGTGCCAGCAGATCTAGCGGGAGGGCCCTCGAGCAGTACTTC.